This TCR beta chain was found in a study of blood T cell repertoires in COVID-19 (dated by TCRdb to the early 2020s). Notes on the research overall: Collaborator samples came from the United States, Italy and Spain and covered acute and convalescent phases of COVID-19. Subjects who had been exposed to COVID-19, were actively infected with it, or had recovered from it provided the deeply sampled blood TCRbeta repertoires that made up the dataset. The sample metadata nearly always contained a de-identified subject ID, COVID-19 status, age in years and sex. A freely available public database, intended as a resource for researchers studying the immune response to SARS-CoV-2, is where the repertoires were released. The samples were drawn from two sources: the first 160 participants of the ongoing ImmuneRACE study, and 950 to 1,500 subjects contributed by 6 global collaborators. The prospective study material was composed of cDNA or gDNA derived from T cells, B-cell-depleted T cells, or PBMCs. Where available, HLA class I and class II types were taken from metadata supplied by the sample provider and were not determined by assay-based typing. The research as a whole found: The amount of clinical and demographic metadata varied by source and participant and was provided uncurated.

Participants in the prospective study were aged roughly 18 to 100 years, lived in 24 United States geographic areas, and enrolled through a virtual design. Cohort assignment in the prospective study relied on participant-reported clinical history from a screening survey and a study questionnaire. In the prospective study, whole blood, serum and a nasopharyngeal or oropharyngeal swab were collected from each participant by mobile phlebotomists. Additional blood draws and questionnaires over a 2-month period could optionally be provided by prospective study participants. Before DNA extraction, blood samples from the prospective study were shipped at room temperature or frozen. The immunoSEQ Assay, a bias-controlled multiplex PCR, was used to amplify TCRbeta CDR3 regions from genomic DNA. The study's own analysis went as follows. Nucleated cell counts per sample were estimated from amplification of reference gene primers within the assay. To quantify the absolute abundance of each unique TCRbeta CDR3 rearrangement, sequence reads were collapsed and filtered. For each sample, productive Simpson clonality was calculated as the square root of Simpson's diversity index across productive rearrangements. Imported from immuneACCESS, the table was reduced by TCRdb to in-frame sequences with V and J called. These copies leave out some clones; in studies compared against another copy, an unresolved V gene accounts for under half, and the cause of the remainder is not known. V and J calls and clone size follow that table, whereas D and trimming were derived from the DNA. Recorded for this sample are around 340,000 clones; 80% to 90% of them occurred a single time. The top ten constitute about 4.2% of the sample.

This clone has a handful of counts. Its antigen is unknown. No much larger clonotype is one base removed from it; base qualities were not supplied. The germline V gene specifies SGHVS as CDR1 and FNYEAQ as CDR2. Clipping removes 4 bases from V and 2 bases from J, with 6 as the unmatched junction base count. The CDR3 spans 18 residues, from the cysteine through the phenylalanine. This entry keeps only the CDR3 DNA: 54 bases, framed from base 1. The sequence derives from a woman aged 40 to 50 with acute COVID-19. The V and J genes are TRBV7-6 and TRBJ2-3; TRBD2 aligns with 16 central bases. Sequenced material: PBMCs or T cells enriched from blood (not recorded which). The CDR3 loop reads CASSSGLAGGLNTDTQYF. The DNA sequence is given as TGTGCCAGCAGCTCGGGACTAGCGGGGGGGCTGAACACAGATACGCAGTATTTT.